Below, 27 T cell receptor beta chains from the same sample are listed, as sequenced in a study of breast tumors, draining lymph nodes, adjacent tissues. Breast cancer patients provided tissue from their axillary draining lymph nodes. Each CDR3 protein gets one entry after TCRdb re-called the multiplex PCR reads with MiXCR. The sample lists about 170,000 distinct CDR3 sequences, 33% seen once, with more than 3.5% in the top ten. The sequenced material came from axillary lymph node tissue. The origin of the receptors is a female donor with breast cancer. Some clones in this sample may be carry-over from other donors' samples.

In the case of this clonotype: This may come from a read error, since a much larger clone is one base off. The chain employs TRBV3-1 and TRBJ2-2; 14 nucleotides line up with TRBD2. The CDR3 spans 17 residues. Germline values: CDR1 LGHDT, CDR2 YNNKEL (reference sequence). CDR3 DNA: TGTGCCAGCAGCCAAGGACTAGCGGGGGGGTCTGGCGGGGAGCTGTCTTTT. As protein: CASSQGLAGGSGGELSF.

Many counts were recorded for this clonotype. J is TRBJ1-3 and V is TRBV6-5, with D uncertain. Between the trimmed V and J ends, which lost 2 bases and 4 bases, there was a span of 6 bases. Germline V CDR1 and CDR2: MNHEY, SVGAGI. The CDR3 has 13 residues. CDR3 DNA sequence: TGTGCCAGCAGTTACGCGTTCGGAAACACCATATATTTT. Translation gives CASSYAFGNTIYF.

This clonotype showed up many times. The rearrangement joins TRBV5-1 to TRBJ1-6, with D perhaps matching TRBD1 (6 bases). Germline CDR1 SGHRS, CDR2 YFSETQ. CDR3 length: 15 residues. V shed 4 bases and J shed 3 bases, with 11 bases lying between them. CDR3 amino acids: CASSLGQNYNSPLHF. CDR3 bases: TGCGCCAGCAGCCTCGGACAGAACTATAATTCACCCCTCCACTTT.

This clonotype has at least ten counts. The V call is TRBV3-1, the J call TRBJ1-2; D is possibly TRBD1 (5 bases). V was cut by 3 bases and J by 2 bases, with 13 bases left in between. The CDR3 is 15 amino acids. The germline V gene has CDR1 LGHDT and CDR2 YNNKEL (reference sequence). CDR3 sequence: CASSHWTIGNYGYTF. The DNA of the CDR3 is TGTGCCAGCAGCCACTGGACAATTGGAAACTATGGCTACACCTTC.

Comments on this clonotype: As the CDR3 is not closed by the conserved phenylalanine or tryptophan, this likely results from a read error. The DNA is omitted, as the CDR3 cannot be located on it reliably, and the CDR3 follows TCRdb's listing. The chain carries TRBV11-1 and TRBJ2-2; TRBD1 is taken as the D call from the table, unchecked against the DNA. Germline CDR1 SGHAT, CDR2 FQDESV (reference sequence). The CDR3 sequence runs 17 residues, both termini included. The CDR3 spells CASSFSNRGHGGGEPFS.

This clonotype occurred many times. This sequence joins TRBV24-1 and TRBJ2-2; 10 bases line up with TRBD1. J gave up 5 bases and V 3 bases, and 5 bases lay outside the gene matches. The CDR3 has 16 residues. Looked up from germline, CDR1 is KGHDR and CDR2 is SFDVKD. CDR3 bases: TGTGCCACCAGTGATGCCGGGACAGGGGTTACCGGGGAGCTGTTTTTT. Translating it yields CATSDAGTGVTGELFF.

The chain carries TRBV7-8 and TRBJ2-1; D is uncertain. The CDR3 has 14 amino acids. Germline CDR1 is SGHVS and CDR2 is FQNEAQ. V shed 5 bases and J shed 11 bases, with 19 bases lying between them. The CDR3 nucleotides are TGTGCCAGCAGCGAAGGGCGGTTGCCAAATAAGCAGTTCTTC. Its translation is CASSEGRLPNKQFF. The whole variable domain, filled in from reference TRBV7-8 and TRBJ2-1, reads GAGVSQSPRYKVAKRGQDVALRCDPISGHVSLFWYQQALGQGPEFLTYFQNEAQLDKSGLPSDRFFAERPEGSVSTLKIQRTQQEDSAVYLCASSEGRLPNKQFFGPGTRLTVL.

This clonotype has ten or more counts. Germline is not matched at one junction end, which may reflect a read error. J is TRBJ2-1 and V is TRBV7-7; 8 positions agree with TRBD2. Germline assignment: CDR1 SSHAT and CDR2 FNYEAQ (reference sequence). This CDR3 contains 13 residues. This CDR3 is CASSTSGSNEQFF. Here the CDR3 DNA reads TGTGCTAGCAGTACTAGCGGATCAAATGAGCAGTTCTTC.

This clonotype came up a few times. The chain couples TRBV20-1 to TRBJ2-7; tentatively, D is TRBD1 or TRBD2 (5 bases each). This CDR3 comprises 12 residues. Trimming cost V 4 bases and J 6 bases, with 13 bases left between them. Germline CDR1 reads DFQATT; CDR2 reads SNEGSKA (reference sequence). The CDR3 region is CSAIDSGLEQYF. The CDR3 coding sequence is TGCAGTGCTATAGACTCGGGGCTCGAGCAGTACTTC.

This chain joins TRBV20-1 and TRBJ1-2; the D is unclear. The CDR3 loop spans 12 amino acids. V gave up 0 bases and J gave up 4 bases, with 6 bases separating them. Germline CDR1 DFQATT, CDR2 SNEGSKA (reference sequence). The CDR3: CSAREQVYGYTF. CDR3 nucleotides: TGCAGTGCTAGAGAGCAGGTCTATGGCTACACCTTC.

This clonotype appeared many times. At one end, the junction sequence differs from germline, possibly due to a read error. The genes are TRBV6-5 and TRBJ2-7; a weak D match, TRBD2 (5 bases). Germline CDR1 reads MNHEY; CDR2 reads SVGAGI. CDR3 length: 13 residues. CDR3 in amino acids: CASSHSSGYEQYF. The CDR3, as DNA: TGTGCCAGCAGTCACTCTTCGGGGTACGAGCAGTACTTC.

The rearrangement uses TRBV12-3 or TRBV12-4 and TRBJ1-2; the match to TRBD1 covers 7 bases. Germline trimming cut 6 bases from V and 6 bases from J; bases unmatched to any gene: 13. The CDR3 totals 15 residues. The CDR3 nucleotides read TGTGCCAGCAGAGAGGGGCAGACAGGGCATCATGGCTACACCTTC. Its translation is CASREGQTGHHGYTF.

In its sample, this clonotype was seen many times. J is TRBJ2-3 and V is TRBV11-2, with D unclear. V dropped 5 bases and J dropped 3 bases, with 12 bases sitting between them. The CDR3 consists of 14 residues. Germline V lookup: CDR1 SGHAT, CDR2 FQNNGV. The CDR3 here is CASSVITITDTQYF. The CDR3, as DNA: TGTGCCAGCAGCGTCATAACAATTACAGATACGCAGTATTTT.

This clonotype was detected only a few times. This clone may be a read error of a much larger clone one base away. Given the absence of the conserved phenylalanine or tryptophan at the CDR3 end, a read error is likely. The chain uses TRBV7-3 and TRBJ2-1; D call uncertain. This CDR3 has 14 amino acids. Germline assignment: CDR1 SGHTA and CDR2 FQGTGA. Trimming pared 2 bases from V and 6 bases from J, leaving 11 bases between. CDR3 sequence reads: CASSLDLRSNEQFL. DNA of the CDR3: TGTGCCAGCAGCTTAGATCTCAGGAGCAATGAGCAGTTCCTC.

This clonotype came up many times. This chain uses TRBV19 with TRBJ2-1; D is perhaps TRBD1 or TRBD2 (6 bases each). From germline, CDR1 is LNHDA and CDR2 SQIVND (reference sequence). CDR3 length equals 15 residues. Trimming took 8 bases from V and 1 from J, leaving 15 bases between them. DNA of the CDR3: TGTGCCAGTGCTGAGGGGGGCGGGTCCTACAATGAGCAGTTCTTC. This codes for CASAEGGGSYNEQFF.

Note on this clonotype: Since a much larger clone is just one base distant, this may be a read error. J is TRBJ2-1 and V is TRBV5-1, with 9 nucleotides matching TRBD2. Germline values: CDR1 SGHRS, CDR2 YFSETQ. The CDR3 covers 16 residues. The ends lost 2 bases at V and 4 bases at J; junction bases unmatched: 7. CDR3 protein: CASSLNKRGVYNEQFF. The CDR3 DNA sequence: TGCGCCAGCAGCTTAAACAAGCGGGGGGTATACAATGAGCAGTTCTTC.

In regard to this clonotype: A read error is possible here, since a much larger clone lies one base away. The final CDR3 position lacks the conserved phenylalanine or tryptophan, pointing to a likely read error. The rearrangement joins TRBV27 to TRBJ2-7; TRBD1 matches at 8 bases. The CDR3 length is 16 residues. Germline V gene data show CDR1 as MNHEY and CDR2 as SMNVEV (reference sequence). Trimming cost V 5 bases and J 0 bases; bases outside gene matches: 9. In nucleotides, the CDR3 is TGTGCCAGCAGTCGCGGGGCAGGGGGCCCCTCCTACGAGCAGTACTAC. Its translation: CASSRGAGGPSYEQYY.

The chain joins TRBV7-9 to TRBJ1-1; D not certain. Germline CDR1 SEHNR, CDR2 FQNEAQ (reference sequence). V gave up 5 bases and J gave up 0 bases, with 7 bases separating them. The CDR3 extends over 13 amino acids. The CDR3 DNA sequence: TGTGCCAGCAGCCCGCCGCTGAACACTGAAGCTTTCTTT. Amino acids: CASSPPLNTEAFF. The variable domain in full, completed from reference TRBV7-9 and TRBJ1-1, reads DTGVSQNPRHKITKRGQNVTFRCDPISEHNRLYWYRQTLGQGPEFLTYFQNEAQLEKSRLLSDRFSAERPKGSFSTLEIQRTEQGDSAMYLCASSPPLNTEAFFGQGTRLTVV.

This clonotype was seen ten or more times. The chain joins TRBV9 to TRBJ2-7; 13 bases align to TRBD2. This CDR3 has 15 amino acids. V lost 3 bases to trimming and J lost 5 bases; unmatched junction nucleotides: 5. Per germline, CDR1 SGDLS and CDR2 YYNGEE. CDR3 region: CASSAGLAGAHEQYF. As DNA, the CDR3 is TGTGCCAGCAGCGCTGGACTAGCGGGGGCCCACGAGCAGTACTTC. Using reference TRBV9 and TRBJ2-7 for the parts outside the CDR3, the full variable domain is DSGVTQTPKHLITATGQRVTLRCSPRSGDLSVYWYQQSLDQGLQFLIQYYNGEERAKGNILERFSAQQFPDLHSELNLSSLELGDSALYFCASSAGLAGAHEQYFGPGTRLTVT.

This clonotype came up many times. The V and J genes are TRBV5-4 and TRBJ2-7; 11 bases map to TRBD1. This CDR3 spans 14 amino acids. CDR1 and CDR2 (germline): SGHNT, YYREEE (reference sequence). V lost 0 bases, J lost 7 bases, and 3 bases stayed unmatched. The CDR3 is CASSLGDRGEEQYF. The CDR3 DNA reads TGTGCCAGCAGCTTGGGGGACAGGGGGGAAGAGCAGTACTTC.

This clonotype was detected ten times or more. The CDR3: CATSRLGQAMDYGYTF. The CDR3 DNA follows: TGTGCCACCAGCAGACTGGGACAGGCTATGGACTATGGCTACACCTTC. The chain recombines TRBV15 with TRBJ1-2; TRBD1 aligns across 8 bases. The CDR3 totals 16 residues. Germline V gives CDR1 LNHNV, CDR2 YYDKDF (reference sequence). Unmatched junction bases numbered 8, after V lost 2 bases and J lost 3 bases.

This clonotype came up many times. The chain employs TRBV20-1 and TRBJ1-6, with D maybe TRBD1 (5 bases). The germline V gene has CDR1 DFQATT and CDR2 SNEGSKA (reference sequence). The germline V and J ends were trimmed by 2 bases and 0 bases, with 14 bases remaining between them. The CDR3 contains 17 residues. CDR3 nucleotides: TGCAGTGCTAGACCCGCGGGGGGGGGCTCCTATAATTCACCCCTCCACTTT. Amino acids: CSARPAGGGSYNSPLHF.

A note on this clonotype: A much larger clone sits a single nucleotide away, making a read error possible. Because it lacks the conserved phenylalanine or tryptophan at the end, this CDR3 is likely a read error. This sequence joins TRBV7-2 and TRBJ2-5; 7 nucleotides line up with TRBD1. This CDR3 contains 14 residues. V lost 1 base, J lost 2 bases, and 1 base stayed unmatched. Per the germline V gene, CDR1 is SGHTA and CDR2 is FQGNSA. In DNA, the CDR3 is TGTGCCAGCAGCTTAGGGACAGGTCAAGAGACCCAGTACCTC. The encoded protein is CASSLGTGQETQYL.

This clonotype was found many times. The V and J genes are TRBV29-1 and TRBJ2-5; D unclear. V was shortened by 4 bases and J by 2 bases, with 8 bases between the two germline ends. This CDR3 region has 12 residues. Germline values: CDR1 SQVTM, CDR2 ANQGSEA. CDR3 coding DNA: TGCAGCGTTGGGCTCAGTCAAGAGACCCAGTACTTC. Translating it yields CSVGLSQETQYF.

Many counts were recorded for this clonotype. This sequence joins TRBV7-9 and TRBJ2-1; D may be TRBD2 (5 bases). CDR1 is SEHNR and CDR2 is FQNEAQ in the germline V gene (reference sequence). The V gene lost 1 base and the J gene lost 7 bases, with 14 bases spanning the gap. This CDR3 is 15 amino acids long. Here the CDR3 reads CASSLGLADLNEQFF. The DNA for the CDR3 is TGTGCCAGCAGCTTAGGGCTAGCTGACCTTAATGAGCAGTTCTTC. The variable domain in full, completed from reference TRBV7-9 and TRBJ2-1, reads DTGVSQNPRHKITKRGQNVTFRCDPISEHNRLYWYRQTLGQGPEFLTYFQNEAQLEKSRLLSDRFSAERPKGSFSTLEIQRTEQGDSAMYLCASSLGLADLNEQFFGPGTRLTVL.

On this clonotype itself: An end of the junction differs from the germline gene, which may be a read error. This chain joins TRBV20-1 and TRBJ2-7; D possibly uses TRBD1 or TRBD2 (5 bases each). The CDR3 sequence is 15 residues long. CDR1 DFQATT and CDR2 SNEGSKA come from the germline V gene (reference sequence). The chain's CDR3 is CGARGTGGLPYEQYF. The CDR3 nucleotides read TGCGGTGCTAGAGGGACGGGCGGGCTCCCCTACGAGCAGTACTTC.

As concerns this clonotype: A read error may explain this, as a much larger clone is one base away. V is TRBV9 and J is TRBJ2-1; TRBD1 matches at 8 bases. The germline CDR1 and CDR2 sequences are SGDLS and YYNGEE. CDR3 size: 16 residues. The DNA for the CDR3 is TGTGCCAGCAGTTTACGAAGACAGGGGTCTAGTGGTGAGCGGTTCTTC. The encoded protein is CASSLRRQGSSGERFF.